These T cell receptor beta chains were read from a single sample in a study of cytomegalovirus exposure and HLA in healthy donors. Assay: immunoSEQ multiplex PCR; the TCRdb copy retains only in-frame clones and omits some. The table lists 45,000 to 60,000 clones, approximately 73% of them singletons. The specimen was PBMCs. The receptors originated from a man aged 18 to 30 in good health and CMV-seronegative. Each CDR3 is given with its conserved first and last residue. Each record gives: CDR3 length, V gene, D gene, J gene, clone size, CDR3 DNA, CDR3 protein. The D gene is left open where the match is weak. Clone size is stated in some rows and not others, as once, few, many or a class when expanded.

13	TRBV7-9	.	TRBJ1-5	.	TGTGCCAGCAGTAAAGACTGGAATCAGCCCCAGCATTTT	CASSKDWNQPQHF
12	TRBV5-4	TRBD2	TRBJ2-7	.	TGTGCCAGCAGCACTAGCGGGTACGAGCAGTACTTC	CASSTSGYEQYF
15	TRBV30	.	TRBJ1-4	.	TGTGCCTGGAGTAGAAACGGACAGCCGTCAGAAAAACTGTTTTTT	CAWSRNGQPSEKLFF
15	TRBV6-6	TRBD2	TRBJ2-7	once	TGTGCCAGCAGTCCGGTAGCGGGAGATGTAGGCGAGCAGTACTTC	CASSPVAGDVGEQYF
12	TRBV19	.	TRBJ1-1	.	TGTGCCAGTAGGCCCAACGGGGGGCAAGCTTTCTTT	CASRPNGGQAFF
14	TRBV6-5	TRBD2	TRBJ2-7	.	TGTGCCAGCAGTTACGGGCGGGAGGGCTACGAGCAGTACTTC	CASSYGREGYEQYF
15	TRBV5-4	.	TRBJ2-5	.	TGTGCCAGCAGCTTAGAAGGAGCGTACCAAGAGACCCAGTACTTC	CASSLEGAYQETQYF
14	TRBV11-2	.	TRBJ2-7	.	TGTGCCAGCAGCTTAGTTCCAGGAACCTACGAGCAGTACTTC	CASSLVPGTYEQYF
15	TRBV7-8	TRBD2	TRBJ2-1	.	TGTGCCAGCAGCTTAGACGGCGGGAGGGCCCCTGAGCAGTTCTTC	CASSLDGGRAPEQFF
14	TRBV18	.	TRBJ2-7	.	TGTGCCAGCTCACCAGAGACACTCTCCTACGAGCAGTACTTC	CASSPETLSYEQYF
18	TRBV4-2	.	TRBJ1-6	.	TGTGCCAGCAGCCAAGATCCCCAGGGAAGCTCCTATAATTCACCCCTCCACTTT	CASSQDPQGSSYNSPLHF
15	TRBV7-2	TRBD1	TRBJ2-5	.	TGTGCCAGTAGCAACAGGGGGCTTGGGCGGGAGACCCAGTACTTC	CASSNRGLGRETQYF
14	TRBV7-9	.	TRBJ2-5	.	TGTGCCAGCAGCTCCCCAGGGTTCCGGGAGACCCAGTACTTC	CASSSPGFRETQYF
12	TRBV5-6	.	TRBJ1-5	.	TGTGCCAGCAGCCGTAGAGGATTCGCGAAGCATTTT	CASSRRGFAKHF
14	TRBV9	TRBD2	TRBJ2-7	once	TGTGCCAGCAGCGGAGCGGGAGGGATGGGAGAGCAGTACTTC	CASSGAGGMGEQYF
16	TRBV14	TRBD1	TRBJ2-2	.	TGTGCCAGCAGCCAATTCGCAGGGGGTTACACCGGGGAGCTGTTTTTT	CASSQFAGGYTGELFF
13	TRBV6-5	.	TRBJ2-7	few	TGTGCCAGCACTCCACAATTGGGGGCCGAGCAGTACTTC	CASTPQLGAEQYF
16	TRBV7-2	.	TRBJ1-1	.	TGTGCCAGCACCTCAGGCCAGACAGGACCCAACACTGAAGCTTTCTTT	CASTSGQTGPNTEAFF
17	TRBV7-9	.	TRBJ2-3	.	TGTGCCAGCAGCTTAATAGTCGGGACACAAGGGACAGATACGCAGTATTTT	CASSLIVGTQGTDTQYF
12	TRBV4-1	.	TRBJ2-1	few	TGCGCCAGCAGCCATGTCCGGGATGAGCAGTTCTTC	CASSHVRDEQFF
14	TRBV7-8	TRBD1	TRBJ1-2	once	TGTGCCAGCAGCTACTCGTGGGACAGCTATGGCTACACCTTC	CASSYSWDSYGYTF
13	TRBV15	TRBD2	TRBJ2-1	.	TGTGCCACCAGCAGCCTGGGACTAGCGGAGCAGTTCTTC	CATSSLGLAEQFF
16	TRBV29-1	TRBD2	TRBJ2-1	few	TGCAGCGTTGATCCCACGACTAGCGGGAGGGACAATGAGCAGTTCTTC	CSVDPTTSGRDNEQFF